This T cell receptor beta chain was obtained from a study of blood T cells in healthy people across ages. Whole-study context: About one barcoded beta molecule was captured per two T cells (by template switching).

A sample-barcoded 5' primer and a J-beta primer mix were used in a second PCR of roughly 7 to 11 cycles. TCRdb re-called the 5' RACE reads with MiXCR, one entry per CDR3 protein. This table has about 1.5 million distinct CDR3 sequences, under 55% appearing once. General study results and limits: Naive CD4+ cells and diversity were both higher in long-lived donors than in aged donors. PBMC samples, being unsorted, prevented any conclusive comparison of naive and antigen-experienced cells.

This clonotype was counted only a few times. Its antigen is not identified. Per the germline V gene, CDR1 is SGDLS and CDR2 is YYNGEE. This CDR3 region has 18 residues. J gave up 4 bases and V 3 bases, and 15 bases lay outside the gene matches. The sample, around 10 milliliters of peripheral blood, was drawn from each donor. The sequence was collected from a woman under 30 in good health. This sequence joins TRBV9 and TRBJ2-7, with 11 bases that match TRBD2. The sequenced sample was blood. The CDR3 spells CASSEHPHIAGGHYEQYF. The CDR3 DNA is TGTGCCAGCAGCGAGCACCCCCACATAGCGGGGGGGCATTACGAGCAGTACTTC.